These 25 T cell receptor beta chains were sequenced from one sample in a study of T-cell reconstitution after alpha-beta-depleted transplantation in children. The authors prepared the TCRbeta library with unique molecular identifiers. One entry per CDR3 protein results from TCRdb running MiXCR on the PCR reads. The table shows 700,000 or so distinct CDR3 sequences, with less than 15% occurring only once. Material: PBMCs, obtained before TCRalphabeta/CD19-depleted stem cell transplant. The receptors stem from a girl aged 2-10 years with congenital amegakaryocytic thrombocytopenia, due to receive a stem cell transplant.

Note on this clonotype: The conserved final phenylalanine or tryptophan is absent from the CDR3, which likely points to a read error. This chain joins TRBV29-1 and TRBJ2-2, with 8 bases matching TRBD1. Germline V lookup: CDR1 SQVTM, CDR2 ANQGSEA. This CDR3 contains 15 residues. J gave up 1 base and V 8 bases, and 9 bases lay outside the gene matches. For the CDR3, the DNA is TGCAGCATAAATACCGGGACAGGGAACACCGGGGAGCTGTTTTAT. Protein product: CSINTGTGNTGELFY.

This clonotype was found many times. The CDR3 sequence: CASSLSAYEQYF. In DNA, the CDR3 is TGTGCCAGCAGTTTATCGGCGTACGAGCAGTACTTC. The chain carries TRBV7-9 and TRBJ2-7; D is unresolved. CDR1 and CDR2 (germline): SEHNR, FQNEAQ (reference sequence). CDR3 size: 12 residues. Trimming left V 6 bases short and J 4 bases short, with 10 bases between.

The chain employs TRBV7-9 and TRBJ2-1, with 7 bases that match TRBD1. This CDR3 is built from 14 residues. The V segment lost 4 bases and the J segment 8 bases; nucleotides outside the gene matches: 8. Germline-derived CDR1 and CDR2 are SEHNR and FQNEAQ (reference sequence). CDR3 in amino acids: CASSWTGQDDEQFF. The CDR3 DNA is TGTGCCAGCAGCTGGACCGGACAGGATGATGAGCAGTTCTTC.

This clonotype was observed at least ten times. The rearrangement links TRBV5-1 to TRBJ2-3; D possibly corresponds to TRBD2 (6 bases). The V end lost 7 bases, the J end lost 4 bases, and 16 bases lay between the germline ends. The CDR3 is made up of 14 amino acids. From germline, CDR1 is SGHRS and CDR2 YFSETQ. CDR3: CASSLWGVADTQYF. As DNA, the CDR3 is TGCGCCAGCTCCCTCTGGGGGGTAGCAGATACGCAGTATTTT.

This clonotype was counted once. V usage is TRBV18 and J usage is TRBJ2-1; TRBD2 might be the D (5 bases). Per the germline V gene, CDR1 is KGHSH and CDR2 is LQKENI. V lost 3 bases and J 6 bases, leaving 15 bases between the germline ends. CDR3 length: 15 amino acids. CDR3: CASSPQAASFNEQFF. The CDR3 coding sequence is TGTGCCAGCTCACCGCAAGCAGCTAGCTTCAATGAGCAGTTCTTC.

The gene calls are TRBV7-2 and TRBJ2-1, with a tentative D call TRBD2 (5 bases). CDR1 and CDR2 (germline): SGHTA, FQGNSA. The CDR3 extends over 15 amino acids. The V end was cut by 1 base, the J end by 6 bases, with 13 bases between. CDR3 loop: CASSLGRPGVNEQFF. CDR3 in DNA: TGTGCCAGCAGCTTAGGCAGACCCGGGGTCAATGAGCAGTTCTTC. Supplemented by reference TRBV7-2 and TRBJ2-1, the full variable domain reads GAGVSQSPSNKVTEKGKDVELRCDPISGHTALYWYRQSLGQGLEFLIYFQGNSAPDKSGLPSDRFSAERTGGSVSTLTIQRTQQEDSAVYLCASSLGRPGVNEQFFGPGTRLTVL.

The CDR3 DNA follows: TGTGCCAGCAGCTTAGTCCACGGTAACACTGAAGCTTTCTTT. Amino acids: CASSLVHGNTEAFF. The V and J genes are TRBV7-9 and TRBJ1-1; D is uncertain. The germline V gene has CDR1 SEHNR and CDR2 FQNEAQ (reference sequence). V was clipped by 1 base and J by 2 bases, with 8 bases between them. The CDR3 totals 14 residues.

This clonotype was seen a few times. This chain uses TRBV7-8 with TRBJ2-1, with D hard to call. The V and J ends lost 5 bases and 3 bases respectively, with 17 bases between them. CDR1 SGHVS and CDR2 FQNEAQ come from the germline V gene. The CDR3 has 16 amino acids. The CDR3 nucleotides are TGTGCCAGCAGCAACCCAACGTGGACCGGCTACAATGAGCAGTTCTTC. Protein: CASSNPTWTGYNEQFF.

The chain has TRBV28 and TRBJ1-1; no firm D call. Germline CDR1 is MDHEN and CDR2 is SYDVKM. The CDR3 is 12 amino acids. V lost 5 bases to trimming and J lost 3 bases, with 7 bases between them. The chain's CDR3 is CASSPLYTEAFF. The CDR3 DNA sequence: TGTGCCAGCAGTCCCCTCTACACTGAAGCTTTCTTT.

This clonotype showed up many times. This chain connects TRBV5-1 to TRBJ2-5; 9 bases agree with TRBD1. This CDR3 is built from 14 residues. The junction had 4 bases not matched to a gene; V was cut back by 4 bases and J by 3 bases. Germline values: CDR1 SGHRS, CDR2 YFSETQ. CDR3 coding DNA: TGCGCCAGCAGCGAACAGGGGGCAGAAGAGACCCAGTACTTC. As protein: CASSEQGAEETQYF. The full variable domain, in which reference TRBV5-1 and TRBJ2-5 provide the parts outside the CDR3, is KAGVTQTPRYLIKTRGQQVTLSCSPISGHRSVSWYQQTPGQGLQFLFEYFSETQRNKGNFPGRFSGRQFSNSRSEMNVSTLELGDSALYLCASSEQGAEETQYFGPGTRLLVL.

This clonotype was seen repeatedly, ten times or more. The chain has TRBV9 and TRBJ2-3; tentative D call: TRBD2 (6 bases). Trimming left V 3 bases short and J 6 bases short, with 14 bases between. Germline assignment: CDR1 SGDLS and CDR2 YYNGEE. The CDR3 length is 14 residues. CDR3 region: CASSGGLTADTQYF. The DNA of the CDR3 is TGTGCCAGCAGCGGGGGACTCACAGCGGATACGCAGTATTTT.

This clonotype was counted ten times or more. The V and J genes are TRBV5-1 and TRBJ2-3, with D possibly being TRBD2 (6 bases). CDR1 SGHRS and CDR2 YFSETQ come from the germline V gene. The V gene lost 0 bases and the J gene lost 4 bases, with 12 bases spanning the gap. This CDR3 comprises 15 residues. This chain's CDR3 is CASSLEGGYADTQYF. In nucleotides, the CDR3 is TGCGCCAGCAGCTTGGAGGGAGGCTACGCAGATACGCAGTATTTT.

This clonotype was observed many times. The genes are TRBV10-3 and TRBJ2-7; 9 nucleotides match TRBD2. Trimming at V came to 2 bases and at J to 5 bases, leaving 7 bases not matched to a gene. This CDR3 is 15 amino acids long. CDR1 is ENHRY and CDR2 is SYGVKD in the germline V gene. DNA of the CDR3: TGTGCCATCAGTGAGGCGGGGGGGCCGGCGAACGAGCAGTACTTC. Protein sequence: CAISEAGGPANEQYF.

To note about this clonotype: A much larger clone differs from this one at a single base, so this may be a read error. V and J are TRBV20-1 and TRBJ2-7; TRBD1 matches 9 bases. The ends lost 6 bases at V and 5 bases at J; junction bases unmatched: 11. Looked up from germline, CDR1 is DFQATT and CDR2 is SNEGSKA (reference sequence). The CDR3 length is 14 residues. The CDR3 DNA follows: TGCAGTGCATTAATACAGGGGGCATCCCACGAGCAGTACTTC. It translates to CSALIQGASHEQYF.

The chain uses TRBV7-9 and TRBJ2-1; 9 positions match TRBD2. Germline trimming cut 4 bases from V and 3 bases from J; bases unmatched to any gene: 7. CDR1 is SEHNR, CDR2 FQNEAQ, per germline (reference sequence). This CDR3 has 16 amino acids. CDR3 amino acids: CASSSGREGLYNEQFF. CDR3 nucleotides: TGTGCCAGCAGCTCAGGGCGGGAGGGCCTCTACAATGAGCAGTTCTTC.

This clonotype was counted at least ten times. The chain combines TRBV28 with TRBJ2-7, with unresolved D. Trimming removed 4 bases at V and 0 bases at J, with 10 bases between. CDR3 length equals 14 residues. Looked up from germline, CDR1 is MDHEN and CDR2 is SYDVKM. The CDR3 sequence: CASSSSTPSYEQYF. As DNA, the CDR3 is TGTGCCAGCAGTTCCTCTACACCCTCCTACGAGCAGTACTTC.

In its sample, this clonotype was seen a few times. The gene calls are TRBV3-1 and TRBJ2-1; TRBD2 aligns across 11 bases. The CDR3 is 16 amino acids. The germline CDR1 and CDR2 sequences are LGHDT and YNNKEL (reference sequence). V was clipped by 1 base and J by 8 bases; unmatched bases: 7. CDR3 region: CASSQVDIAGGDEQFF. For the CDR3, the DNA is TGTGCCAGCAGCCAAGTTGACATAGCGGGAGGGGATGAGCAGTTCTTC.

The chain uses TRBV12-3 or TRBV12-4 and TRBJ2-4; possible D gene TRBD1, 6 bases. Trimming took 4 bases from V and 5 from J, leaving 21 bases between them. There are 17 residues in the CDR3. CDR3 residues: CASSSQTGMSTENIQYF. The CDR3 DNA reads as TGTGCCAGCAGTTCCCAAACAGGGATGAGTACGGAAAACATTCAGTACTTC.

The CDR3 spells CASSPPTGVLDEQFF. Here the CDR3 DNA reads TGCGCCAGCAGCCCCCCTACGGGAGTTTTGGATGAGCAGTTCTTC. V gene TRBV5-1 combines with J gene TRBJ2-1; D might be TRBD2 (6 bases). V shed 4 bases and J shed 8 bases, with 19 bases lying between them. This CDR3 spans 15 amino acids. The germline gives CDR1 SGHRS, CDR2 YFSETQ.

This clonotype occurred a few times. Here the CDR3 DNA reads TGTGCCAGTAGTACCGGCCCCGGGGAGCTGTTTTTT. Translation gives CASSTGPGELFF. The chain links TRBV19 to TRBJ2-2; no clear D. Trimming left V 4 bases short and J 6 bases short, with 6 bases between. This CDR3 comprises 12 residues. CDR1 LNHDA and CDR2 SQIVND come from the germline V gene (reference sequence).

The chain has TRBV7-3 and TRBJ2-1, with D hard to call. CDR1 is SGHTA and CDR2 is FQGTGA in the germline V gene. V lost 1 base and J 8 bases, leaving 12 bases between the germline ends. CDR3 length: 14 residues. CDR3 nucleotides: TGTGCCAGCAGCTTAATAGGTGGAGAGGATGAGCAGTTCTTC. Translated: CASSLIGGEDEQFF.

This clonotype was observed at least ten times. This chain connects TRBV6-1 to TRBJ2-4; D remains unclear. V lost 8 bases and J lost 0, with 14 bases in between. Germline V gene lookup returns CDR1 MNHNS and CDR2 SASEGT. The CDR3 runs to 15 residues. In DNA form, the CDR3 reads TGTGCCAGCGCTGACCCGATCATAGCCAAAAACATTCAGTACTTC. Its protein product is CASADPIIAKNIQYF.

This clonotype has ten or more counts. V is TRBV5-1 and J is TRBJ2-3, with D unresolved. This CDR3 comprises 15 residues. Trimming took 0 bases from V and 2 from J, leaving 10 bases between them. Germline V gene data show CDR1 as SGHRS and CDR2 as YFSETQ. CDR3 region: CASSLAPANTDTQYF. The CDR3 coding sequence is TGCGCCAGCAGCTTGGCGCCAGCTAACACAGATACGCAGTATTTT.

This clonotype has only a few counts. The chain employs TRBV5-1 and TRBJ2-1, with 8 bases fitting TRBD1. Trimming at V came to 7 bases and at J to 8 bases, leaving 8 bases not matched to a gene. This CDR3 is 13 amino acids long. Per the germline V gene, CDR1 is SGHRS and CDR2 is YFSETQ. The CDR3 loop reads CASGGQVHHEQFF. CDR3 DNA sequence: TGCGCCAGCGGGGGACAGGTTCACCATGAGCAGTTCTTC.

This clonotype was seen many times. This chain joins TRBV20-1 and TRBJ1-2; 7 bases align to TRBD1. V lost 4 bases, J lost 6 bases, and 11 bases stayed unmatched. Germline loops: CDR1 DFQATT, CDR2 SNEGSKA (reference sequence). CDR3 size: 14 residues. The CDR3 reads CSATYRGSNDGYTF. CDR3 coding DNA: TGCAGTGCTACCTACAGGGGAAGTAATGATGGCTACACCTTC.